What follows are 30 T cell receptor beta chains derived from one specimen sequenced in a study of graft-versus-host responses after intestinal transplantation. The table came from immunoSEQ multiplex PCR; TCRdb's copy has only in-frame clones and leaves some out. Counted here are a few thousand clones, around 80% occurring once; the ten biggest clones make up roughly 9.9%. Intraepithelial and lamina propria lymphocytes were isolated from graft specimens. The sample in question was ileum tissue, obtained 18 days after transplant. These receptor sequences come from a human patient who received an intestinal transplant, so some T cells may come from the graft donor.

The chain links TRBV2 to TRBJ2-7; D is perhaps TRBD2 (5 bases). The CDR3 sequence is 12 residues long. Trimming stripped 6 bases from V and 3 bases from J, with 9 bases between. Germline V gives CDR1 SNHLY, CDR2 FYNNEI. The CDR3 DNA sequence: TGTGCCAGCAGCCGAACTAGCTACGAGCAGTACTTC. It yields the protein CASSRTSYEQYF. Using reference TRBV2 and TRBJ2-7 for the parts outside the CDR3, the full variable domain is EPEVTQTPSHQVTQMGQEVILRCVPISNHLYFYWYRQILGQKVEFLVSFYNNEISEKSEIFDDQFSVERPDGSNFTLKIRSTKLEDSAMYFCASSRTSYEQYFGPGTRLTVT.

V usage is TRBV10-3 and J usage is TRBJ2-7, with 9 bases aligning to TRBD2. Germline trimming cut 9 bases from V and 2 bases from J; bases unmatched to any gene: 2. Germline V gene lookup returns CDR1 ENHRY and CDR2 SYGVKD. This CDR3 region has 12 residues. CDR3 coding DNA: TGTGCCATTCTAGCGGGACCCTACGAGCAGTACTTC. Encoded protein: CAILAGPYEQYF.

This chain links TRBV7-9 with TRBJ1-6, with 12 positions matching TRBD1. Germline V gene lookup returns CDR1 SEHNR and CDR2 FQNEAQ (reference sequence). Trimming took 4 bases from V and 0 from J; bases not matched to a gene: 7. CDR3 length: 19 amino acids. The CDR3, as DNA: TGTGCCAGCAGCTCCCCGGGACAGGGGGCCTACTCCTATAATTCACCCCTCCACTTT. Amino acids: CASSSPGQGAYSYNSPLHF. The full variable domain, with the rest looked up from reference TRBV7-9 and TRBJ1-6, is DTGVSQNPRHKITKRGQNVTFRCDPISEHNRLYWYRQTLGQGPEFLTYFQNEAQLEKSRLLSDRFSAERPKGSFSTLEIQRTEQGDSAMYLCASSSPGQGAYSYNSPLHFGNGTRLTVT.

The chain joins TRBV25-1 to TRBJ2-1; TRBD2 aligns across 16 bases. With 3 bases clipped from V and 6 bases from J, the junction kept 2 bases outside the gene matches. This CDR3 comprises 16 residues. Germline loops: CDR1 MGHDK, CDR2 SYGVNS. CDR3 loop: CASSEGTSGGANEQFF. The CDR3 nucleotides are TGTGCCAGCAGTGAGGGGACTAGCGGGGGGGCCAATGAGCAGTTCTTC. Combining the CDR3 with reference TRBV25-1 and TRBJ2-1 gives the whole variable domain EADIYQTPRYLVIGTGKKITLECSQTMGHDKMYWYQQDPGMELHLIHYSYGVNSTEKGDLSSESTVSRIRTEHFPLTLESARPSHTSQYLCASSEGTSGGANEQFFGPGTRLTVL.

The chain recombines TRBV6-5 with TRBJ2-6, with D hard to call. CDR1 is MNHEY, CDR2 SVGAGI, per germline. Trimming removed 5 bases at V and 3 bases at J, with 11 bases between. The CDR3 runs 15 residues. The CDR3 region has the DNA TGTGCCAGCAGTCCCGTGACCGGTGGGGCCAACGTCCTGACTTTC. The encoded protein is CASSPVTGGANVLTF.

CDR3 bases: TGTGCCAGCAGTTCCCGCCAGGGGGTAGCGGGAGTCCGGCATGAGCAGTACTTC. Protein: CASSSRQGVAGVRHEQYF. This chain links TRBV28 with TRBJ2-7; 9 bases line up with TRBD2. Germline CDR1 is MDHEN and CDR2 is SYDVKM. This CDR3 region has 18 residues. Germline trimming cut 4 bases from V and 7 bases from J; bases unmatched to any gene: 20.

This chain uses TRBV7-7 with TRBJ2-7; tentatively, D is TRBD1 (5 bases). Trimming removed 4 bases at V and 2 bases at J, with 18 bases between. The CDR3 totals 16 residues. CDR1 and CDR2 (germline): SSHAT, FNYEAQ (reference sequence). The CDR3 DNA reads TGTGCCAGCAGCTACGAGACAGCCCCTTTGGCCTACGAGCAGTACTTC. It yields the protein CASSYETAPLAYEQYF. The full variable domain, in which reference TRBV7-7 and TRBJ2-7 provide the parts outside the CDR3, is GAGVSQSPRYKVTKRGQDVTLRCDPISSHATLYWYQQALGQGPEFLTYFNYEAQPDKSGLPSDRFSAERPEGSISTLTIQRTEQRDSAMYRCASSYETAPLAYEQYFGPGTRLTVT.

This clone came up once. The rearrangement joins TRBV5-6 to TRBJ1-1; D unresolved. Germline lookup yields CDR1 SGHDT and CDR2 YYEEEE. The CDR3 loop spans 12 amino acids. V dropped 0 bases and J dropped 6 bases, with 6 bases sitting between them. CDR3 DNA sequence: TGTGCCAGCAGCTTGGGGGCAGCTGAAGCTTTCTTT. This codes for CASSLGAAEAFF.

This sequence joins TRBV4-3 and TRBJ2-1; D remains ambiguous. Germline CDR1 and CDR2: LGHNA and YSLEER. Trimming pared 1 base from V and 0 bases from J, leaving 13 bases between. The CDR3 is made up of 17 amino acids. In DNA form, the CDR3 reads TGCGCCAGCAGCCAAGGGAGCGACCCCGTCTCCTACAATGAGCAGTTCTTC. Encoded protein: CASSQGSDPVSYNEQFF.

The gene calls are TRBV14 and TRBJ1-2; a weak D match, TRBD1 (6 bases). CDR3 length: 15 residues. V lost 4 bases, J lost 4 bases, and 16 bases lay in between. Germline lookup yields CDR1 SGHDN and CDR2 FVKESK. This CDR3 reads CASSPVAGAVYGYTF. The CDR3 DNA reads as TGTGCCAGCAGCCCAGTTGCAGGGGCGGTCTATGGCTACACCTTC. The variable domain in full, with the rest retrieved from reference TRBV14 and TRBJ1-2, is EAGVTQFPSHSVIEKGQTVTLRCDPISGHDNLYWYRRVMGKEIKFLLHFVKESKQDESGMPNNRFLAERTGGTYSTLKVQPAELEDSGVYFCASSPVAGAVYGYTFGSGTRLTVV.

This clone was seen only once. The chain joins TRBV7-9 to TRBJ1-1; 8 positions agree with TRBD1. The CDR3 covers 14 residues. J gave up 4 bases and V 3 bases, and 4 bases lay outside the gene matches. Germline CDR1 SEHNR, CDR2 FQNEAQ (reference sequence). The CDR3: CASSFGQGTTEAFF. For the CDR3, the DNA is TGTGCCAGCAGCTTCGGACAGGGTACCACTGAAGCTTTCTTT. Full variable domain (remainder filled in from reference TRBV7-9 and TRBJ1-1): DTGVSQNPRHKITKRGQNVTFRCDPISEHNRLYWYRQTLGQGPEFLTYFQNEAQLEKSRLLSDRFSAERPKGSFSTLEIQRTEQGDSAMYLCASSFGQGTTEAFFGQGTRLTVV.

The V and J genes are TRBV19 and TRBJ2-2, with 12 bases that match TRBD2. Germline V lookup: CDR1 LNHDA, CDR2 SQIVND (reference sequence). This CDR3 contains 17 residues. V lost 3 bases, J lost 2 bases, and 4 bases stayed unmatched. CDR3 DNA sequence: TGTGCCAGTAGTATGACTAGCGGGGGACCCAACACCGGGGAGCTGTTTTTT. Translated: CASSMTSGGPNTGELFF. Drawing the rest from reference TRBV19 and TRBJ2-2, the complete variable domain is DGGITQSPKYLFRKEGQNVTLSCEQNLNHDAMYWYRQDPGQGLRLIYYSQIVNDFQKGDIAEGYSVSREKKESFPLTVTSAQKNPTAFYLCASSMTSGGPNTGELFFGEGSRLTVL.

V and J are TRBV25-1 and TRBJ2-3; 11 bases match TRBD2. This CDR3 is built from 15 residues. Germline loops: CDR1 MGHDK, CDR2 SYGVNS. V gave up 6 bases and J gave up 5 bases; unmatched junction bases: 7. The CDR3 is CASRLAGAGGDTQYF. CDR3 DNA: TGTGCCAGCAGACTAGCGGGGGCCGGTGGAGATACGCAGTATTTT.

The gene calls are TRBV25-1 and TRBJ2-5; 12 bases map to TRBD2. V lost 4 bases and J lost 3; bases outside the gene matches: 0. The CDR3 totals 14 residues. CDR1 and CDR2 from the germline V gene are MGHDK and SYGVNS. In DNA, the CDR3 is TGTGCCAGCAGTGGGACTAGCGGGGAAGAGACCCAGTACTTC. The encoded protein is CASSGTSGEETQYF.

The rearrangement uses TRBV5-1 and TRBJ2-7, with D possibly matching TRBD2 (5 bases). The CDR3 extends over 13 amino acids. Trimming left V 2 bases short and J 1 base short, with 7 bases between. CDR1 and CDR2 from the germline V gene are SGHRS and YFSETQ. The CDR3 reads CASSLRESYEQYF. The DNA of the CDR3 is TGCGCCAGCAGCTTAAGGGAGTCCTACGAGCAGTACTTC.

This clone has only a few counts. J is TRBJ1-6 and V is TRBV25-1; tentative D call: TRBD1 (6 bases). The V gene lost 1 base and the J gene lost 13 bases, with 17 bases spanning the gap. The V gene's germline CDR1 is MGHDK and CDR2 SYGVNS. The CDR3 runs 15 residues. The CDR3 loop reads CASSEFPAQGSPLHF. The CDR3 DNA sequence: TGTGCCAGCAGTGAATTCCCCGCACAGGGATCGCCCCTCCACTTT. The full variable domain, its missing parts supplied by reference TRBV25-1 and TRBJ1-6, is EADIYQTPRYLVIGTGKKITLECSQTMGHDKMYWYQQDPGMELHLIHYSYGVNSTEKGDLSSESTVSRIRTEHFPLTLESARPSHTSQYLCASSEFPAQGSPLHFGNGTRLTVT.

The chain uses TRBV6-5 and TRBJ1-1, with D perhaps TRBD1 (5 bases). There are 15 residues in the CDR3. Germline V lookup: CDR1 MNHEY, CDR2 SVGAGI. The V end lost 2 bases, the J end lost 0 bases, and 10 bases lay between the germline ends. The CDR3 here is CASSYRGGMNTEAFF. Here the CDR3 DNA reads TGTGCCAGCAGTTACAGGGGTGGCATGAACACTGAAGCTTTCTTT.

This chain links TRBV7-9 with TRBJ2-6, with 7 bases identical to TRBD1. The CDR3 runs 18 residues. Unmatched junction bases numbered 10, after V lost 5 bases and J lost 0 bases. Germline-derived CDR1 and CDR2 are SEHNR and FQNEAQ (reference sequence). The CDR3 spells CASSLSGQSPSGANVLTF. The CDR3, as DNA: TGTGCCAGCAGCCTATCGGGACAGTCCCCCTCTGGGGCCAACGTCCTGACTTTC.

This rearrangement joins TRBV29-1 to TRBJ1-1; D is possibly TRBD1 (6 bases). Germline CDR1 and CDR2: SQVTM and ANQGSEA. V lost 7 bases, J lost 4 bases, and 10 bases lay in between. The CDR3 is 11 amino acids. The CDR3 here is CSARGGTEAFF. For the CDR3, the DNA is TGCAGCGCAAGGGGGGGCACTGAAGCTTTCTTT.

About this clone itself: The identical CDR3 is also encoded by other nucleotide sequences in the sample. The chain employs TRBV5-6 and TRBJ2-1, with D possibly being TRBD1 or TRBD2 (6 bases each). Per germline, CDR1 SGHDT and CDR2 YYEEEE. The CDR3 totals 15 residues. Trimming removed 2 bases at V and 1 base at J, with 10 bases between. In DNA, the CDR3 is TGTGCCAGCAGCTTATGGGGGGCTTCCTACAATGAGCAGTTCTTC. It encodes CASSLWGASYNEQFF.

This chain links TRBV11-2 with TRBJ1-1; tentative D call: TRBD1 (6 bases). With 5 bases removed from V and 8 bases from J, the gap between germline ends came to 18 bases. This CDR3 has 14 amino acids. Per germline, CDR1 SGHAT and CDR2 FQNNGV. The CDR3 reads CASSPYTRQEEAFF. CDR3 in DNA: TGTGCCAGCAGCCCGTACACCCGACAGGAGGAAGCTTTCTTT. Looking up the rest from reference TRBV11-2 and TRBJ1-1 gives the full variable domain: EAGVAQSPRYKIIEKRQSVAFWCNPISGHATLYWYQQILGQGPKLLIQFQNNGVVDDSQLPKDRFSAERLKGVDSTLKIQPAKLEDSAVYLCASSPYTRQEEAFFGQGTRLTVV.

The rearrangement links TRBV7-2 to TRBJ2-3; D is possibly TRBD2 (5 bases). Germline assignment: CDR1 SGHTA and CDR2 FQGNSA. V was cut by 5 bases and J by 1 base, with 10 bases left in between. CDR3 length: 14 residues. The CDR3 nucleotides are TGTGCCAGCAGCCTACCCGGGGGCACAGATACGCAGTATTTT. It codes for CASSLPGGTDTQYF. The full variable domain, in which reference TRBV7-2 and TRBJ2-3 provide the parts outside the CDR3, is GAGVSQSPSNKVTEKGKDVELRCDPISGHTALYWYRQSLGQGLEFLIYFQGNSAPDKSGLPSDRFSAERTGGSVSTLTIQRTQQEDSAVYLCASSLPGGTDTQYFGPGTRLTVL.

The rearrangement uses TRBV13 and TRBJ1-1; TRBD1 aligns across 9 bases. Germline V lookup: CDR1 PRHDT, CDR2 FYEKMQ (reference sequence). V lost 5 bases and J lost 1; bases outside the gene matches: 2. This CDR3 has 14 amino acids. CDR3 loop: CASSTGQGNTEAFF. For the CDR3, the DNA is TGTGCCAGCAGCACGGGACAGGGGAACACTGAAGCTTTCTTT.

In DNA form, the CDR3 reads TGTGCCAGCAGCCAGGGTTATGGCTACACCTTC. This gives the protein CASSQGYGYTF. The chain joins TRBV5-4 to TRBJ1-2, with a tentative D call TRBD1 (5 bases). Trimming took 4 bases from V and 5 from J, leaving 6 bases between them. Germline V gene data show CDR1 as SGHNT and CDR2 as YYREEE (reference sequence). The CDR3 covers 11 residues.

The gene calls are TRBV27 and TRBJ2-5; 8 bases match TRBD1. The J call may not be correct, given that the DNA end is closer to TRBJ2-7. This CDR3 has 14 amino acids. Germline V gene data show CDR1 as MNHEY and CDR2 as SMNVEV (reference sequence). The CDR3 reads CASSLGTGSYEQYF. CDR3 DNA sequence: TGTGCCAGCAGTTTAGGGACAGGCTCCTACGAGCAGTACTTC.

This clone has only one observation. This chain connects TRBV2 to TRBJ2-2; 8 nucleotides align to TRBD2. V was clipped by 6 bases and J by 1 base; unmatched bases: 1. Germline-derived CDR1 and CDR2 are SNHLY and FYNNEI. The CDR3 has 14 residues. The CDR3 loop is CASRLAENTGELFF. In DNA form, the CDR3 reads TGTGCCAGCAGACTAGCGGAGAACACCGGGGAGCTGTTTTTT.

This chain uses TRBV14 with TRBJ2-7; 7 nucleotides agree with TRBD2. V lost 6 bases and J lost 0; bases outside the gene matches: 5. Per germline, CDR1 SGHDN and CDR2 FVKESK. This CDR3 is built from 14 residues. CDR3 bases: TGTGCCAGCAGTTGGGGCGGGAGCTCCTACGAGCAGTACTTC. It specifies CASSWGGSSYEQYF.

V gene TRBV7-9 combines with J gene TRBJ1-2; unclear D gene. The CDR3 sequence is 17 residues long. CDR1 is SEHNR and CDR2 is FQNEAQ in the germline V gene (reference sequence). The V and J ends lost 4 bases and 4 bases respectively, with 22 bases between them. The CDR3 sequence: CASSSDVHHGKTYGYTF. The DNA for the CDR3 is TGTGCCAGCAGCTCTGACGTACACCATGGAAAGACCTATGGCTACACCTTC.

The rearrangement links TRBV11-1 to TRBJ2-1; no reliable D call. Germline V CDR1 and CDR2: SGHAT, FQDESV (reference sequence). V was shortened by 2 bases and J by 0 bases, with 5 bases between the two germline ends. The CDR3 consists of 14 residues. This CDR3 reads CASSLPSSYNEQFF. The DNA for the CDR3 is TGTGCCAGCAGCTTACCAAGCTCCTACAATGAGCAGTTCTTC.

This rearrangement joins TRBV30 to TRBJ2-7; 8 positions match TRBD1. The CDR3 runs 14 residues. V lost 2 bases and J lost 1; bases outside the gene matches: 4. Germline values: CDR1 GTSNPN, CDR2 SVGIG (reference sequence). The CDR3 here is CAWSFGQGSYEQYF. CDR3 in DNA: TGTGCCTGGAGTTTTGGACAGGGATCCTACGAGCAGTACTTC.